A selection of T cell receptor beta chains follows, all from one sample in a study of Graves' ophthalmopathy and Graves' hyperthyroidism. Via MiXCR, TCRdb re-called the multiplex PCR reads, giving one row per CDR3 protein. The sample contains 560,000 or so distinct CDR3 sequences, 35% to 40% of which appear only once. The sequencing sample was made of peripheral blood or thyroid tissue (not recorded which). The receptors shown here come from an adult man with Graves' hyperthyroidism. CDR3s leave out the opening cysteine and the closing phenylalanine or tryptophan. The order of the fields is J gene, V gene, clone size, CDR3 protein. Size values are once, few and many counts, or a class for expanded clones, and some rows have none.

TRBJ1-5	TRBV6-5	many	ASSYRRNQPQH
TRBJ2-6	TRBV6-5	many	ASSYVASGANVLT
TRBJ1-5	TRBV19	few	ASSLGWSNQPQH
TRBJ2-7	TRBV7-9	NA	ASLAGTALEQY
TRBJ1-1	TRBV29-1	NA	SVTTGAHTEAF
TRBJ1-3	TRBV20-1	NA	SASGGSTIY
TRBJ2-7	TRBV25-1	many	ASSDFGRGSLSEQY
TRBJ1-2	TRBV7-9	many	ASSLAHSHGYT
TRBJ1-5	TRBV20-1	once	SASPGQGALSNQPQH
TRBJ1-2	TRBV12-3/TRBV12-4	many	ASSFTLSPYPGYGYT
TRBJ2-1	TRBV29-1	NA	SVEGLAGGRNSYNEQF
TRBJ1-2	TRBV20-1	many	SARRRQGFYGYT
TRBJ1-5	TRBV13	NA	ASSFSTGANQPQH
TRBJ2-7	TRBV10-3	many	AISESGGANVGEQY
TRBJ2-1	TRBV5-1	NA	ASSFNKEQF
TRBJ1-3	TRBV29-1	NA	SVEYLAGTGVSGNTIY
TRBJ1-1	TRBV9	NA	ASSVPGQGLGGGEAF
TRBJ2-7	TRBV7-8	once	ASSLSLDRGDYEQY
TRBJ2-2	TRBV12-3/TRBV12-4	many	ASSPQPTGELF
TRBJ2-2	TRBV7-3	NA	ASSPGPSGNTGELF
TRBJ2-7	TRBV7-9	NA	ASSVTMGQY
TRBJ1-1	TRBV20-1	NA	SARSFNTGSPKEAF
TRBJ2-7	TRBV6-5	NA	ASTKQRGGFYEQY
TRBJ1-1	TRBV9	NA	ASSASTYTEAF
TRBJ2-2	TRBV9	NA	ASRRGQINTGELF
TRBJ1-2	TRBV7-9	many	ASSLALETLNYGYT
TRBJ1-2	TRBV15	NA	ATSRGWGTGGLGRYGYT
TRBJ1-1	TRBV19	NA	ASSIIKTGVLHTEAF
TRBJ2-7	TRBV7-8	NA	ASSPKSSSSYEQY
TRBJ1-2	TRBV2	many	ASTAYSGLNYGYT
TRBJ1-5	TRBV4-1	NA	ASSQGLQAMNQPQH
TRBJ2-7	TRBV29-1	NA	SVVVGAGMQY
TRBJ1-1	TRBV14	many	ASSLRTGMNTEAF
TRBJ2-7	TRBV7-9	NA	ASSLEGLAYEQY
TRBJ2-3	TRBV7-2	NA	ASSLLGGGLNTQY
TRBJ1-1	TRBV5-4	many	ASSLNPREVANTEAF
TRBJ2-7	TRBV6-5	many	ASRAPGQGGYEQY
TRBJ2-3	TRBV7-6	NA	ASSSGGRTLPY
TRBJ2-2	TRBV15	many	ATSRAGGTGELF
TRBJ1-3	TRBV12-3/TRBV12-4	NA	ASSWDTDSGNTIY
TRBJ1-1	TRBV5-1	NA	ASRRDSGLNTEAF
TRBJ2-7	TRBV19	many	ASSSQLAGAYEQY
TRBJ2-3	TRBV7-2	few	ASSSVVIDTQY
TRBJ2-1	TRBV19	NA	ASLVAGGNEQF
TRBJ1-5	TRBV6-6	many	ASSDQGSGNQPQH
TRBJ2-7	TRBV27	few	ASSLGTGGAEQY
TRBJ1-6	TRBV7-9	many	ASSADRIYNSPLH
TRBJ2-5	TRBV20-1	NA	SAKPGLAGQETQY
TRBJ2-7	TRBV6-5	NA	ANSYSPSGRDEQY
TRBJ2-7	TRBV6-1	few	ASNLDRGHPEQY
TRBJ2-7	TRBV4-1	many	ASSQDMGGGNYEQY
TRBJ2-5	TRBV29-1	many	SVEDATRQETQY
TRBJ2-7	TRBV7-6	once	ASSSLRDRVGYEQY
TRBJ1-1	TRBV29-1	NA	SVALGTGQNTEAF
TRBJ1-5	TRBV6-6	many	ASSYPTDRGNQPQH